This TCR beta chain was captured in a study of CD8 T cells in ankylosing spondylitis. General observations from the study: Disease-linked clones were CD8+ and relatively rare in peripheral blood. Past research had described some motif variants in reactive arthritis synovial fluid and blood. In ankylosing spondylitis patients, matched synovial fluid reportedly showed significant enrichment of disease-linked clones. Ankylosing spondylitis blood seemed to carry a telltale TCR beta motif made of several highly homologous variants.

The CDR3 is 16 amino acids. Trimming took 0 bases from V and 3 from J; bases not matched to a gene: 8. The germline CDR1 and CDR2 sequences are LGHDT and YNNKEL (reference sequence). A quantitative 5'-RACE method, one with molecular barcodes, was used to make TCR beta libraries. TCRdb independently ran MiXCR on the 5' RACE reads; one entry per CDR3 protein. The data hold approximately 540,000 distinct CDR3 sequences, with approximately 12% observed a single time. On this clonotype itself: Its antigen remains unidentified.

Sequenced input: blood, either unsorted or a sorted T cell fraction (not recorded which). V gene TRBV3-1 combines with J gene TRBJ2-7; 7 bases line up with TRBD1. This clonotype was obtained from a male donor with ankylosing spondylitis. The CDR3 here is CASSQDPGTDLYEQYF. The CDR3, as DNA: TGTGCCAGCAGCCAAGATCCCGGGACAGACCTCTACGAGCAGTACTTC.